This T cell receptor (beta chain) was identified during a study of shared clonotypes between healthy human individuals. Study information: Participating donors consisted of two women and three men aged 18 to 49.

Germline loops: CDR1 KGHSH, CDR2 LQKENI. This CDR3 region has 20 residues. The V and J ends lost 1 base and 9 bases, in that order; junction bases with no gene match: 20. Healthy and HIV-negative, the adult donors had no recent acute infections or vaccinations. The investigators split CD4+ cells into a CD45RA+ naive subset and a CD45RA-negative memory subset. The assay was carried out at the deep level. Libraries were prepared by immunoSEQ multiplex PCR; TCRdb keeps only in-frame clonotypes and omits some of them. This repertoire shows approximately 340,000 clones, approximately 79% found once; its top ten account for about a tenth.

The specimen sequenced was memory CD4+ T cells sorted from blood. Subset of the sample: CD45RA-negative fraction. The J gene is TRBJ1-6, the V gene TRBV18; 8 bases are shared with TRBD1. This clonotype was obtained from a man aged 30 to 39 in good health. This CDR3 reads CASSPRAGGRTGNKPSPLHF. CDR3 DNA sequence: TGTGCCAGCTCACCACGGGCAGGGGGCAGAACCGGGAACAAACCTTCACCCCTCCACTTT.